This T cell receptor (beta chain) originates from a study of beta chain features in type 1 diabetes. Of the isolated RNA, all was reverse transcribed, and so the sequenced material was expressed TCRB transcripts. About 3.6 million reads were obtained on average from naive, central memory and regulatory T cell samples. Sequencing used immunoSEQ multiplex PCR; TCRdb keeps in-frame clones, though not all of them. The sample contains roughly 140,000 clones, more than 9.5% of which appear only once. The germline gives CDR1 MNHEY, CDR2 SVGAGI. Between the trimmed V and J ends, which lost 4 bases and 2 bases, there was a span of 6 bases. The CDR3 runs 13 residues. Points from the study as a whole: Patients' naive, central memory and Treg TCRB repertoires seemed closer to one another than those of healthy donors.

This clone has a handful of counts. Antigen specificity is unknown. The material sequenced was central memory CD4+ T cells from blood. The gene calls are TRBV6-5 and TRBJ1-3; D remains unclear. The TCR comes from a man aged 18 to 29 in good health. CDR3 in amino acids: CASSSLAGNTIYF. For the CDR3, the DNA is TGTGCCAGCAGTTCCCTAGCTGGAAACACCATATATTTT.